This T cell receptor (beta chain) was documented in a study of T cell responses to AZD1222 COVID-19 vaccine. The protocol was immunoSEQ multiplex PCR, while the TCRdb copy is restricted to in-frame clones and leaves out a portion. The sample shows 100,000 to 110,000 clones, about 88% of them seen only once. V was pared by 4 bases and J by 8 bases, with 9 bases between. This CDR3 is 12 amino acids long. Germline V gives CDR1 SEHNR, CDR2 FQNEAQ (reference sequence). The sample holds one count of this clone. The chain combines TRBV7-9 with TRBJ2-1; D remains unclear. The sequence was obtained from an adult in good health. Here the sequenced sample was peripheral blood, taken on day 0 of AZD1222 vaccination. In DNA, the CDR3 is TGTGCCAGCAGCTCCAGAGCCGATGAGCAGTTCTTC. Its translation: CASSSRADEQFF.